One sample yielded the 24 T cell receptor beta chains listed below, sequenced in a study of Ad26.COV2.S vaccination and SARS-CoV-2 variants. Some clones are missing from TCRdb's copy, which holds only in-frame ones; the method was immunoSEQ multiplex PCR. The sample yields about 94,000 clones, 82% seen once. This specimen consisted of peripheral blood, obtained after recovery from COVID-19. Receptors originate from a human donor who had recovered from COVID-19.

CDR3 nucleotide sequence: TGCGCCAGCAGCTTGGAAGATCCCGTGAATGAGCAGTTCTTC. It encodes CASSLEDPVNEQFF. This chain links TRBV5-1 with TRBJ2-1; no clear D gene. Germline CDR1 reads SGHRS; CDR2 reads YFSETQ. CDR3 length: 14 residues. Trimming stripped 0 bases from V and 7 bases from J, with 11 bases between.

This clone was found once. The V and J genes are TRBV15 and TRBJ2-1; the D is unclear. The germline V gene has CDR1 LNHNV and CDR2 YYDKDF (reference sequence). This CDR3 spans 14 amino acids. Between the trimmed V and J ends, which lost 0 bases and 7 bases, there was a span of 10 bases. In DNA form, the CDR3 reads TGTGCCACCAGCAGAGATGGGGTTCGAAATGAGCAGTTCTTC. Amino acids: CATSRDGVRNEQFF.

With respect to this clone: An end of the junction does not agree with germline; a read error may underlie this. The chain recombines TRBV3-1 (or the pseudogene TRBV3-2) with TRBJ1-1; weak D call: TRBD1 (6 bases). The CDR3 extends over 12 amino acids. Germline V CDR1 and CDR2: LGHDT, YNNKEL (reference sequence). This chain's CDR3 is CASSLGRTVHRF. The DNA for the CDR3 is TGTGCCAGCAGCCTCGGTCGGACAGTTCATCGATTT.

This clone is a singleton in its sample. The V and J genes are TRBV10-3 and TRBJ2-1; 11 positions agree with TRBD2. V dropped 2 bases and J dropped 4; count of bases not matched to a gene: 10. The CDR3 sequence is 18 residues long. Germline lookup yields CDR1 ENHRY and CDR2 SYGVKD. CDR3 loop: CAISEGLAGEGIYNEQFF. In DNA form, the CDR3 reads TGTGCCATCAGTGAGGGACTAGCGGGCGAAGGAATATACAATGAGCAGTTCTTC.

The rearrangement links TRBV6-1 to TRBJ2-2; D is unresolved. Germline CDR1 and CDR2: MNHNS and SASEGT. The CDR3 contains 15 residues. Trimming cost V 3 bases and J 0 bases, with 8 bases left between them. DNA for the CDR3: TGTGCCAGCAGTGACACCCGATCGAACACCGGGGAGCTGTTTTTT. This encodes CASSDTRSNTGELFF.

This rearrangement joins TRBV15 to TRBJ2-7, with 14 bases aligning to TRBD2. The CDR3 spans 18 residues. The J segment lost 6 bases and the V segment lost 2 bases, leaving 12 bases of the junction unmatched. The germline V gene encodes CDR1 LNHNV and CDR2 YYDKDF (reference sequence). The CDR3 is CATSRIPGTSGSRREQYF. The CDR3 bases are TGTGCCACCAGCAGAATCCCAGGGACTAGCGGGAGTAGGCGCGAGCAGTACTTC.

The chain recombines TRBV5-4 with TRBJ2-7; TRBD2 matches 7 bases. The germline gives CDR1 SGHNT, CDR2 YYREEE (reference sequence). V was clipped by 0 bases and J by 7 bases; unmatched bases: 4. The CDR3 contains 13 residues. CDR3: CASSLGLAQEQYF. The CDR3 region has the DNA TGTGCCAGCAGCTTGGGACTAGCTCAAGAGCAGTACTTC.

The chain has TRBV27 and TRBJ1-2, with TRBD1 as a possible D gene (6 bases). Germline CDR1 is MNHEY and CDR2 is SMNVEV (reference sequence). V shed 5 bases and J shed 6 bases, with 16 bases lying between them. The CDR3 has 14 residues. The CDR3 region has the DNA TGTGCCAGCAGTCTACTAGGACAGACGAATGGCTACACCTTC. Translating gives CASSLLGQTNGYTF.

CDR3 loop: CASSLGSGSYNEQFF. The CDR3 DNA reads TGTGCCAGCAGCCTAGGTAGCGGGTCCTACAATGAGCAGTTCTTC. The J gene is TRBJ2-1, the V gene TRBV9, with 7 bases aligning to TRBD2. V gave up 4 bases and J gave up 1 base; unmatched junction bases: 5. The CDR3 has 15 residues. CDR1 and CDR2 from the germline V gene are SGDLS and YYNGEE.

This clone occurred a few times. The rearrangement uses TRBV18 and TRBJ1-4, with D unclear. This CDR3 has 15 amino acids. Per germline, CDR1 KGHSH and CDR2 LQKENI. V dropped 4 bases and J dropped 0 bases, with 9 bases sitting between them. DNA of the CDR3: TGTGCCAGCTCACTCTCAGGATCAACTAATGAAAAACTGTTTTTT. The encoded protein is CASSLSGSTNEKLFF. Based on the CDR3 plus reference TRBV18 and TRBJ1-4, the full variable domain is NAGVMQNPRHLVRRRGQEARLRCSPMKGHSHVYWYRQLPEEGLKFMVYLQKENIIDESGMPKERFSAEFPKEGPSILRIQQVVRGDSAAYFCASSLSGSTNEKLFFGSGTQLSVL.

This rearrangement joins TRBV27 to TRBJ2-6; D call uncertain. V was cut by 9 bases and J by 4 bases, with 22 bases left in between. The CDR3 spans 17 residues. CDR1 is MNHEY, CDR2 SMNVEV, per germline (reference sequence). CDR3 in amino acids: CASTKTLWGSGANVLTF. CDR3 coding DNA: TGTGCCAGTACTAAAACCCTATGGGGTTCGGGGGCCAACGTCCTGACTTTC.

V and J are TRBV4-3 and TRBJ1-2, with a possible D match to TRBD1 (6 bases). The CDR3 is 15 amino acids. The ends were cut back, 4 bases at V and 2 bases at J, with 14 bases in the middle. The germline CDR1 and CDR2 sequences are LGHNA and YSLEER. The CDR3 spells CASSRDMVGNYGYTF. CDR3 nucleotides: TGCGCCAGCAGCCGGGACATGGTCGGAAACTATGGCTACACCTTC.

The chain recombines TRBV7-8 with TRBJ1-1, with 7 bases identical to TRBD1. The germline gives CDR1 SGHVS, CDR2 FQNEAQ. The CDR3 spans 15 residues. The junction had 17 bases not matched to a gene; V was cut back by 5 bases and J by 11 bases. CDR3 DNA sequence: TGTGCCAGCAGCATAAGGGGAGAAGGGGGCTTTCGGGCTTTCTTT. Translation: CASSIRGEGGFRAFF.

V usage is TRBV6-1 and J usage is TRBJ2-7; 12 bases fit TRBD2. V trimming: 0 bases; J trimming: 4 bases; junction bases outside the gene matches: 16. The CDR3 runs to 20 residues. CDR1 is MNHNS and CDR2 is SASEGT in the germline V gene. DNA of the CDR3: TGTGCCAGCAGTGAAGCGCTTCGGCTAGCGGGAGGGCCCCCAGGTTACGAGCAGTACTTC. Protein: CASSEALRLAGGPPGYEQYF.

Details on this clone: One end of the junction is discordant with germline, which a read error may explain. The CDR3 nucleotides read TGTGTCAGCAGCGGTAGAGCAGCTTCCTCTGGAAACACCATATATTTT. It specifies CVSSGRAASSGNTIYF. The gene calls are TRBV7-9 and TRBJ1-3; D is undetermined. The germline V gene encodes CDR1 SEHNR and CDR2 FQNEAQ (reference sequence). This CDR3 is built from 16 residues.

The V call is TRBV6-5, the J call TRBJ1-5; D remains ambiguous. CDR1 is MNHEY and CDR2 is SVGAGI in the germline V gene. The ends were cut back, 2 bases at V and 1 base at J, with 6 bases in the middle. This CDR3 region has 14 residues. DNA of the CDR3: TGTGCCAGCAGTTACGGCGGCAGCAATCAGCCCCAGCATTTT. Residues: CASSYGGSNQPQHF.

The J gene is TRBJ1-4, the V gene TRBV6-1; no firm D call. Germline CDR1 and CDR2: MNHNS and SASEGT. The length of the CDR3 is 16 residues. The germline V and J ends were trimmed by 0 bases and 8 bases, with 16 bases remaining between them. The CDR3: CASSEAWRPGREKLFF. The CDR3 DNA follows: TGTGCCAGCAGTGAAGCTTGGCGCCCCGGGAGGGAAAAACTGTTTTTT.

The V and J genes are TRBV28 and TRBJ2-1; D could derive from TRBD1 or TRBD2 (5 bases each). Germline values: CDR1 MDHEN, CDR2 SYDVKM. The CDR3 runs 16 residues. With 7 bases removed from V and 5 bases from J, the gap between germline ends came to 21 bases. CDR3 coding DNA: TGTGCCAGCACCGTCGCCGGGACCGCGTCCCACAATGAGCAGTTCTTC. It specifies CASTVAGTASHNEQFF. Full variable domain (rest looked up from reference TRBV28 and TRBJ2-1): DVKVTQSSRYLVKRTGEKVFLECVQDMDHENMFWYRQDPGLGLRLIYFSYDVKMKEKGDIPEGYSVSREKKERFSLILESASTNQTSMYLCASTVAGTASHNEQFFGPGTRLTVL.

The V call is TRBV7-2, the J call TRBJ1-2; TRBD1 might be the D (5 bases). The CDR3 contains 15 residues. Trimming shortened V by 0 bases and J by 4 bases, and 12 bases separated the two germline ends. CDR1 is SGHTA and CDR2 is FQGNSA in the germline V gene. In DNA, the CDR3 is TGTGCCAGCAGCTTAGCTTCGGGGCTGATCTATGGCTACACCTTC. It translates to CASSLASGLIYGYTF.

The rearrangement uses TRBV10-3 and TRBJ2-1; no reliable D call. Germline V CDR1 and CDR2: ENHRY, SYGVKD. The CDR3 sequence is 11 residues long. V lost 9 bases and J lost 8, with 11 bases in between. The CDR3 region is CAISILDEQFF. DNA of the CDR3: TGTGCCATTTCTATATTAGATGAGCAGTTCTTC.

The chain is built from TRBV7-2 and TRBJ2-1; D ambiguous. Trimming shortened V by 1 base and J by 10 bases, and 8 bases separated the two germline ends. This CDR3 is built from 12 residues. Germline V gene lookup returns CDR1 SGHTA and CDR2 FQGNSA. The CDR3 sequence: CASSLGPLEQFF. The CDR3 DNA follows: TGTGCCAGCAGCTTAGGCCCGTTGGAGCAGTTCTTC.

This chain connects TRBV4-2 to TRBJ2-5, with 10 bases that match TRBD2. J gave up 4 bases and V 2 bases, and 16 bases lay outside the gene matches. CDR3 length equals 19 residues. From germline, CDR1 is LGHNA and CDR2 YNFKEQ. CDR3 DNA: TGTGCCAGCAGCCAATTTTGGTTCCAAAGCGGGAGGGCCCGAGAGACCCAGTACTTC. Residues: CASSQFWFQSGRARETQYF.

The chain's CDR3 is CASSLVLAGVYEQYF. CDR3 nucleotide sequence: TGTGCCAGCAGTTTAGTACTAGCGGGAGTCTACGAGCAGTACTTC. This sequence joins TRBV28 and TRBJ2-7; 11 nucleotides align to TRBD2. CDR3 length: 15 amino acids. In germline, CDR1 is MDHEN, CDR2 SYDVKM. V lost 2 bases, J lost 3 bases, and 3 bases stayed unmatched. Supplemented by reference TRBV28 and TRBJ2-7, the full variable domain reads DVKVTQSSRYLVKRTGEKVFLECVQDMDHENMFWYRQDPGLGLRLIYFSYDVKMKEKGDIPEGYSVSREKKERFSLILESASTNQTSMYLCASSLVLAGVYEQYFGPGTRLTVT.

A single count supports this clone. This chain connects TRBV5-6 to TRBJ2-4; D uncertain. V lost 3 bases, J lost 6 bases, and 4 bases lay in between. The CDR3 loop spans 11 amino acids. Germline V gene sequence: CDR1 SGHDT, CDR2 YYEEEE. This chain's CDR3 is CASSSSNIQYF. CDR3 sequence (DNA): TGTGCCAGCAGCTCCTCAAACATTCAGTACTTC.